These 32 T cell receptor beta chains were all obtained from the same sample, sequenced in a study of CD8 T cells in Susac syndrome. Random hexamers were used to reverse transcribe the RNA input (0.5 to 1 ug). From the immunoSEQ multiplex PCR reads, TCRdb called clonotypes with MiXCR, one entry per CDR3 protein. The sample yields 180,000 or so distinct CDR3 sequences, around 94% seen once. Sequencing was performed on CD4+ T cells from PBMCs. These receptors were collected from a human donor in good health.

The chain carries TRBV27 and TRBJ2-7; perhaps TRBD2 as D (5 bases). This CDR3 contains 14 residues. V was trimmed by 1 base and J by 0 bases, leaving 7 bases between them. In germline, CDR1 is MNHEY, CDR2 SMNVEV (reference sequence). The CDR3 DNA follows: TGTGCCAGCAGTTTATACGGGGACTCCTACGAGCAGTACTTC. Translated: CASSLYGDSYEQYF.

For this clonotype: The germline gene is not matched at one end of the junction; a read error may be the cause. The chain employs TRBV7-7 and TRBJ2-7, with 9 bases lining up with TRBD1. The germline V gene has CDR1 SSHAT and CDR2 FNYEAQ (reference sequence). CDR3 length equals 14 residues. CDR3 DNA: TGTGCTAGCAGCTTGGGACAGGGAACCTACGAGCAGTACTTC. This gives the protein CASSLGQGTYEQYF. The variable domain in full, with the rest retrieved from reference TRBV7-7 and TRBJ2-7, is GAGVSQSPRYKVTKRGQDVTLRCDPISSHATLYWYQQALGQGPEFLTYFNYEAQPDKSGLPSDRFSAERPEGSISTLTIQRTEQRDSAMYRCASSLGQGTYEQYFGPGTRLTVT.

This chain joins TRBV29-1 and TRBJ1-4; D is unresolved. Looked up from germline, CDR1 is SQVTM and CDR2 is ANQGSEA. This CDR3 contains 11 residues. V was shortened by 4 bases and J by 4 bases, with 4 bases between the two germline ends. CDR3: CSVADNEKLFF. Written as DNA, the CDR3 is TGCAGCGTTGCCGATAATGAAAAACTGTTTTTT.

The chain couples TRBV23-1 to TRBJ1-6; 9 bases line up with TRBD1. TRBV23-1 is an open reading frame whose function is uncertain. With 0 bases clipped from V and 10 bases from J, the junction kept 16 bases outside the gene matches. The CDR3 runs to 19 residues. The CDR3 sequence: CASSQSGPGTGNNPSPLHF. The CDR3 bases are TGCGCCAGCAGTCAATCCGGACCCGGGACAGGGAATAATCCATCACCCCTCCACTTT.

The rearrangement uses TRBV7-9 and TRBJ2-7; TRBD1 matches at 7 bases. The CDR3 has 13 amino acids. Trimming removed 4 bases from V and 3 bases from J; junction bases left unmatched: 3. The germline CDR1 and CDR2 sequences are SEHNR and FQNEAQ (reference sequence). The CDR3 sequence is CASSSSGGYEQYF. The CDR3 nucleotides are TGTGCCAGCAGCTCGTCAGGGGGCTACGAGCAGTACTTC.

The genes are TRBV11-2 and TRBJ2-2; tentatively, D is TRBD1 (5 bases). The germline CDR1 and CDR2 sequences are SGHAT and FQNNGV. The V gene lost 5 bases and the J gene lost 3 bases, with 16 bases spanning the gap. The CDR3 totals 16 residues. The CDR3 nucleotides are TGTGCCAGCAGCCCGAAAGGGGATGAATACACCGGGGAGCTGTTTTTT. Residues: CASSPKGDEYTGELFF.

The gene calls are TRBV15 and TRBJ2-5; TRBD1 is a possible D gene (6 bases). CDR1 and CDR2 (germline): LNHNV, YYDKDF (reference sequence). The CDR3 spans 15 residues. V gave up 11 bases and J gave up 2 bases, with 21 bases separating them. The CDR3 here is CAAQRGTNSQETQYF. In DNA, the CDR3 is TGTGCCGCCCAGAGAGGGACAAATAGTCAAGAGACCCAGTACTTC.

This chain joins TRBV2 and TRBJ2-2, with no clear D. V lost 8 bases and J 1 base, leaving 14 bases between the germline ends. Germline assignment: CDR1 SNHLY and CDR2 FYNNEI. This CDR3 region has 15 residues. The CDR3 spells CASVHRFVNTGELFF. CDR3 DNA: TGTGCCAGCGTTCACCGATTTGTGAACACCGGGGAGCTGTTTTTT.

This chain joins TRBV9 and TRBJ2-7, with 7 bases lining up with TRBD1. Germline V lookup: CDR1 SGDLS, CDR2 YYNGEE. Trimming cost V 3 bases and J 0 bases; bases outside gene matches: 3. This CDR3 region has 14 residues. CDR3 loop: CASSAHRGSYEQYF. The CDR3 coding sequence is TGTGCCAGCAGCGCCCACAGGGGCTCCTACGAGCAGTACTTC.

The rearrangement uses TRBV15 and TRBJ2-7, with D possibly being TRBD1 (6 bases). Germline values: CDR1 LNHNV, CDR2 YYDKDF (reference sequence). The CDR3 spans 13 residues. V lost 5 bases and J lost 3, with 11 bases in between. The CDR3 spells CATSPRQDYEQYF. The DNA for the CDR3 is TGTGCCACCAGCCCAAGACAGGACTACGAGCAGTACTTC.

J is TRBJ2-5 and V is TRBV3-1; no firm D call. Trimming took 4 bases from V and 3 from J, leaving 9 bases between them. CDR3 size: 13 residues. Germline CDR1 reads LGHDT; CDR2 reads YNNKEL (reference sequence). The CDR3 bases are TGTGCCAGCAGCCTCGCTAACAAAGAGACCCAGTACTTC. Its translation: CASSLANKETQYF.

The chain is built from TRBV6-5 and TRBJ2-5; 7 bases agree with TRBD2. The germline gives CDR1 MNHEY, CDR2 SVGAGI. The CDR3 runs to 14 residues. The trim removed 2 bases at V and 5 bases at J, leaving 5 bases unmatched. The CDR3 DNA follows: TGTGCCAGCAGTTACAGGCAGGGAGGGGAGACCCAGTACTTC. It codes for CASSYRQGGETQYF.

This chain uses TRBV2 with TRBJ1-5, with 8 bases identical to TRBD1. The V segment lost 2 bases and the J segment 5 bases; nucleotides outside the gene matches: 5. From germline, CDR1 is SNHLY and CDR2 FYNNEI. The CDR3 is 15 amino acids. Here the CDR3 DNA reads TGTGCCAGCAGTGAAAGAACAGGGGGTGATCAGCCCCAGCATTTT. As protein: CASSERTGGDQPQHF.

The chain recombines TRBV29-1 with TRBJ2-3; D gene uncertain. Germline CDR1 and CDR2: SQVTM and ANQGSEA. V was cut by 3 bases and J by 2 bases, with 6 bases left in between. CDR3 length: 12 residues. The CDR3 DNA is TGCAGCGTTGAGCCCATCACAGATACGCAGTATTTT. Translated, it gives CSVEPITDTQYF.

The count of this clonotype is one. The chain employs TRBV20-1 and TRBJ1-1, with D unclear. This CDR3 spans 14 amino acids. CDR1 is DFQATT, CDR2 SNEGSKA, per germline (reference sequence). V gave up 5 bases and J gave up 5 bases, with 18 bases separating them. CDR3 residues: CSALPPGLRTEAFF. Written as DNA, the CDR3 is TGCAGTGCTCTCCCCCCAGGTCTACGGACTGAAGCTTTCTTT.

For this clonotype: The junction departs from germline at one end; a sequencing error may be responsible. The CDR3 loop is CAGSTPIRTGELFF. In nucleotides, the CDR3 is TGTGCCGGCAGCACCCCAATTCGCACCGGGGAGCTGTTTTTT. The V call is TRBV11-2, the J call TRBJ2-2; unclear D gene. Germline-derived CDR1 and CDR2 are SGHAT and FQNNGV. The CDR3 is made up of 14 amino acids.

This rearrangement joins TRBV19 to TRBJ1-5; D may be TRBD1 (5 bases). There are 16 residues in the CDR3. Germline CDR1 is LNHDA and CDR2 is SQIVND (reference sequence). V lost 4 bases and J 0 bases, leaving 13 bases between the germline ends. CDR3 sequence (DNA): TGTGCCAGTAGTACTTCGGGACGGTATAGCAATCAGCCCCAGCATTTT. It is translated as CASSTSGRYSNQPQHF.

The chain employs TRBV7-2 and TRBJ2-3; no definite D call. The CDR3 spans 13 residues. Trimming stripped 2 bases from V and 4 bases from J, with 7 bases between. Germline V gives CDR1 SGHTA, CDR2 FQGNSA. The CDR3 loop reads CASSLTVADTQYF. For the CDR3, the DNA is TGTGCCAGCAGCTTAACGGTGGCAGATACGCAGTATTTT.

Here the CDR3 reads CATSRGTGNTEAFF. The CDR3 bases are TGTGCCACCAGCAGAGGGACAGGGAACACTGAAGCTTTCTTT. This chain uses TRBV15 with TRBJ1-1, with 7 bases identical to TRBD1. Germline V gene lookup returns CDR1 LNHNV and CDR2 YYDKDF (reference sequence). The CDR3 spans 14 residues. J gave up 1 base and V 1 base, and 0 bases lay outside the gene matches.

The chain links TRBV11-1 to TRBJ2-7, with D perhaps matching TRBD1 or TRBD2 (7 bases each). Germline V gene sequence: CDR1 SGHAT, CDR2 FQDESV (reference sequence). With 10 bases removed from V and 5 bases from J, the gap between germline ends came to 15 bases. The CDR3 loop spans 12 amino acids. The CDR3 sequence: CATPGGVDEQYF. In nucleotides, the CDR3 is TGTGCCACCCCAGGGGGGGTCGACGAGCAGTACTTC.

This sequence joins TRBV7-2 and TRBJ1-1; D is unresolved. The V end was cut by 6 bases, the J end by 10 bases, with 15 bases between. Germline loops: CDR1 SGHTA, CDR2 FQGNSA. The CDR3 extends over 12 amino acids. CDR3 sequence: CASSNRLDRAFF. CDR3 DNA sequence: TGTGCCAGCAGTAACCGCCTGGACCGAGCTTTCTTT.

The V gene is TRBV11-3, the J gene TRBJ2-7; possible D gene TRBD1, 6 bases. CDR1 is SGHNT and CDR2 is YENEEA in the germline V gene. The ends were cut back, 3 bases at V and 6 bases at J, with 12 bases in the middle. The CDR3 spans 13 residues. CDR3: CASSFYRESEQYF. Written as DNA, the CDR3 is TGTGCCAGCAGCTTCTACAGGGAGTCCGAGCAGTACTTC.

The chain links TRBV5-1 to TRBJ2-7; D tentatively fits TRBD1 or TRBD2 (6 bases each). The CDR3 loop spans 16 amino acids. V lost 0 bases and J 3 bases, leaving 16 bases between the germline ends. Germline CDR1 is SGHRS and CDR2 is YFSETQ. The CDR3 protein is CASSLGGRTVGYEQYF. The DNA of the CDR3 is TGCGCCAGCAGCTTGGGTGGGAGGACAGTGGGCTACGAGCAGTACTTC.

The chain has TRBV28 and TRBJ1-1; D ambiguous. The CDR3 covers 12 residues. Per germline, CDR1 MDHEN and CDR2 SYDVKM. The ends were cut back, 7 bases at V and 1 base at J, with 7 bases in the middle. DNA for the CDR3: TGTGCCAGCATCGGCTGGAACACTGAAGCTTTCTTT. Protein: CASIGWNTEAFF.

The chain employs TRBV2 and TRBJ1-4, with D possibly being TRBD1 (5 bases). Germline CDR1 is SNHLY and CDR2 is FYNNEI. There are 15 residues in the CDR3. V dropped 4 bases and J dropped 3 bases, with 12 bases sitting between them. The CDR3 DNA sequence: TGTGCCAGCAGTGGTGTCGGGGCCTCTAATGAAAAACTGTTTTTT. Residues: CASSGVGASNEKLFF. Filled out from reference TRBV2 and TRBJ1-4, the complete variable domain reads EPEVTQTPSHQVTQMGQEVILRCVPISNHLYFYWYRQILGQKVEFLVSFYNNEISEKSEIFDDQFSVERPDGSNFTLKIRSTKLEDSAMYFCASSGVGASNEKLFFGSGTQLSVL.

The rearrangement links TRBV5-1 to TRBJ2-3; TRBD2 matches 9 bases. The CDR3 spans 14 residues. The germline gives CDR1 SGHRS, CDR2 YFSETQ. The trim removed 4 bases at V and 4 bases at J, leaving 4 bases unmatched. The CDR3 bases are TGCGCCAGCAGCGCGGGACTAGCCTCAGATACGCAGTATTTT. This translates into CASSAGLASDTQYF.

V is TRBV7-2 and J is TRBJ2-3; no definite D call. Germline assignment: CDR1 SGHTA and CDR2 FQGNSA. V lost 0 bases and J 3 bases, leaving 4 bases between the germline ends. The CDR3 loop spans 13 amino acids. Here the CDR3 reads CASSLAVTDTQYF. In nucleotides, the CDR3 is TGTGCCAGCAGCTTAGCGGTTACAGATACGCAGTATTTT.

V is TRBV7-2 and J is TRBJ2-1; 14 bases align to TRBD2. This CDR3 is 15 amino acids long. Germline trimming cut 5 bases from V and 5 bases from J; bases unmatched to any gene: 2. Germline assignment: CDR1 SGHTA and CDR2 FQGNSA. CDR3 sequence: CASSQGLAGDNEQFF. The DNA for the CDR3 is TGTGCCAGCAGCCAGGGACTAGCGGGGGACAATGAGCAGTTCTTC.

This sequence joins TRBV7-2 and TRBJ2-7; possibly TRBD2 for D (6 bases). V shed 3 bases and J shed 4 bases, with 16 bases lying between them. Germline V CDR1 and CDR2: SGHTA, FQGNSA. The CDR3 is 15 residues long. The CDR3 nucleotides read TGTGCCAGCAGCTTTTCCCCCGGAGGGATGTACGAGCAGTACTTC. This translates into CASSFSPGGMYEQYF.

The chain carries TRBV29-1 and TRBJ2-3, with 8 nucleotides matching TRBD2. CDR1 is SQVTM and CDR2 is ANQGSEA in the germline V gene. J lost 3 bases, V lost 4 bases, and 3 bases had no gene match. This CDR3 has 13 residues. The CDR3 nucleotides are TGCAGCGTTGCGGGGGGGGCAACAGATACGCAGTATTTT. This sequence encodes CSVAGGATDTQYF.

This chain uses TRBV27 with TRBJ2-5; 7 nucleotides match TRBD2. This CDR3 contains 14 residues. In germline, CDR1 is MNHEY, CDR2 SMNVEV (reference sequence). V lost 8 bases and J lost 5; bases outside the gene matches: 11. The CDR3 loop is CASGGEGRAETQYF. The CDR3 DNA reads TGTGCCAGCGGCGGGGAGGGACGTGCGGAGACCCAGTACTTC.

This chain uses TRBV7-9 with TRBJ1-1; D gene unclear. The CDR3 totals 14 residues. Germline V gives CDR1 SEHNR, CDR2 FQNEAQ (reference sequence). V lost 8 bases, J lost 3 bases, and 16 bases lay in between. The DNA of the CDR3 is TGTGCCAGCGGTGAGAAGGGTGTCGACACTGAAGCTTTCTTT. Amino acids: CASGEKGVDTEAFF.